This T cell receptor (beta chain) was observed in a study of cytomegalovirus exposure and HLA in healthy donors. In regard to this clone: Its antigen is not known.

Overall study findings and caveats: TCR beta V segments were, for the most part, productive about 87% or about 30% of the time in an earlier analysis. In presence/absence analyses, roughly uniform sequencing depth across donors was assumed. The CMV antigen specificity of a few CMV-associated chains was confirmed through in vitro analysis.

In nominal health when sampled, donors likely had unrecorded immune exposures nonetheless. Trimming pared 1 base from V and 1 base from J, leaving 11 bases between. From germline, CDR1 is SGHRS and CDR2 YFSETQ. The CDR3 is 15 amino acids. PCR amplification relied on 60 Vbeta primers (plus 13 Jbeta primers). Profiled with immunoSEQ multiplex PCR; TCRdb holds only in-frame clones, not every one. The sample shows more than 85,000 clones, over 70% of them seen only once. This receptor was identified in a man in his forties in good health and CMV-seronegative. The chain combines TRBV5-1 with TRBJ1-2; D is undetermined. Sequenced material: PBMCs. The CDR3 here is CASSLSGFINYGYTF. CDR3 in DNA: TGCGCCAGCAGCTTGTCAGGTTTTATTAACTATGGCTACACCTTC.